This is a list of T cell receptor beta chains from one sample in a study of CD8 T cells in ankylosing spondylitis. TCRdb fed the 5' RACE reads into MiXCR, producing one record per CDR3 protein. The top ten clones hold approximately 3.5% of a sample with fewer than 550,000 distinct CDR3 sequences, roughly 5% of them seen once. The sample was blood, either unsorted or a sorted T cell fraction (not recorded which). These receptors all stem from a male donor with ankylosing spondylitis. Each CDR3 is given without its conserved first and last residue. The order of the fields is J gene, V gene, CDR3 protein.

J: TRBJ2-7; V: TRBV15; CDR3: ATSRGGTDAYEQY
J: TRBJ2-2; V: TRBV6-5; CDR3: ASSSPGRRGELF
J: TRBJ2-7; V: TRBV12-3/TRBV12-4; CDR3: ASSLSAGGPVGEQY
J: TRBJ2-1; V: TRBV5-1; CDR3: ASSSGPVYNEQF
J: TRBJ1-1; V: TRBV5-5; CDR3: ASSFRGGGSTEAF
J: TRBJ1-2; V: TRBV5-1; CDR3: ASRPTTGIGYGYT
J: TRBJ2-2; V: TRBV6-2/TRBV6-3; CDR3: ASSHRDSFGPGELF
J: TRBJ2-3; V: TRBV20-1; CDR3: SAPRLAGGRSTDTQY
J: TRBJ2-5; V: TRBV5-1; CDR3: ASREGGETQY
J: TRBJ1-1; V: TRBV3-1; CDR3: ASSQVAGETEAF
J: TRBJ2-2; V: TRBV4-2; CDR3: ASSQEGGHLITGELF
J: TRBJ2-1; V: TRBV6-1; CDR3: ASSRQGVPRLVVNEQF
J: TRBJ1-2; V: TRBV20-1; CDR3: SARVDGYT
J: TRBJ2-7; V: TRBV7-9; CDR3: AISLGRESHEQD
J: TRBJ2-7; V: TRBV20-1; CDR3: SASASGTGGLASEQY
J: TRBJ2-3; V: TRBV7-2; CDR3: ASSLNGHSTDTQY
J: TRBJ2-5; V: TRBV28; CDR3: ASSSAPGLKTQY
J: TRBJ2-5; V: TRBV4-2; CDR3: ASSQESGQGRETQY
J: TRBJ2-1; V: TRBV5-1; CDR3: ASSWGLVSDEQF
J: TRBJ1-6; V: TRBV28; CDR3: ASSLLPNSPLH
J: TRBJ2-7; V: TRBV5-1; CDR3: ASSSTRGSSYEQY
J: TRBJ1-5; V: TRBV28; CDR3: ASSSAGRGLNQPQH
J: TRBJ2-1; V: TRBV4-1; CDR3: ASSRGGGGASYNEQF
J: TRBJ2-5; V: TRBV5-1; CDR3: ASSLGQGNRETQY
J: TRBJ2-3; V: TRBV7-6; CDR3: ASSTGTGGSGDTQY
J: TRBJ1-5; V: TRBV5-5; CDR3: ASSLNDYSNQPQH
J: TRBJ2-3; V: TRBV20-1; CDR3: SARLTVASTDTQY
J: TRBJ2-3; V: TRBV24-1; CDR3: ATSDFRAADTQY
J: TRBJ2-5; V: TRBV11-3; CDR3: ASSLGTSLQETQY
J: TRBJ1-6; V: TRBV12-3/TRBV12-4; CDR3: ASSLTGGGSPLH
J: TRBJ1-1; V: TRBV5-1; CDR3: ASSFRDLNTEAF
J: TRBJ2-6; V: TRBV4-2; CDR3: ASSQDSSRGANVLT
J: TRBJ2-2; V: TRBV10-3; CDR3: AISFSGTAGELF
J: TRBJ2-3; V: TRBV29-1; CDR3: SVVRSASFSTDTQY
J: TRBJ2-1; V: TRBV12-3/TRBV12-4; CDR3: ASSLAGGLAGVYNEQF
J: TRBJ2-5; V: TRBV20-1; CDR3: SASGGVRETQY
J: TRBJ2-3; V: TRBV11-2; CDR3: ASSLMGLATDTQY
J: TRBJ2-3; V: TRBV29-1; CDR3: SVGLAGGATDTQY
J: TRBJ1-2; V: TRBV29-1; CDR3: SVEEGPIQLYGYT
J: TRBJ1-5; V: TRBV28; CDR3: ASSLPGGNQPQH
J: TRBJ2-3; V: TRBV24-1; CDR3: ATKYSDTQY
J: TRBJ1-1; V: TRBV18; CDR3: ASSPSSGLSEAF
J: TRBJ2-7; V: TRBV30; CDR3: AWTSNLYEQY
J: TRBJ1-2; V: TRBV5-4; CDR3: ASHDRGIGYT
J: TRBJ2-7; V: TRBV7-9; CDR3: ASSTGYYEQY
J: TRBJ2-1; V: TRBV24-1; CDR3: ATSDLHSRGYQF
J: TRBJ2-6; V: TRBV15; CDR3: ATSGDRGSGANVLT
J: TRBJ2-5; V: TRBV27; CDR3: ASSLIQGNIDWQETQY
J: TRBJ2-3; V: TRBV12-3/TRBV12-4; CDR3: ASSLRPPDRGIADTQY
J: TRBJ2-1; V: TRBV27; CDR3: ASGVFPTSGSYNEQF
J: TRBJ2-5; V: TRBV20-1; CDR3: SAPTPGETQY
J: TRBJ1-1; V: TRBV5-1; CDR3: ASSSRTGATNTEAF
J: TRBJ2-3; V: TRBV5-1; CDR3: ASSLALSVNTQY